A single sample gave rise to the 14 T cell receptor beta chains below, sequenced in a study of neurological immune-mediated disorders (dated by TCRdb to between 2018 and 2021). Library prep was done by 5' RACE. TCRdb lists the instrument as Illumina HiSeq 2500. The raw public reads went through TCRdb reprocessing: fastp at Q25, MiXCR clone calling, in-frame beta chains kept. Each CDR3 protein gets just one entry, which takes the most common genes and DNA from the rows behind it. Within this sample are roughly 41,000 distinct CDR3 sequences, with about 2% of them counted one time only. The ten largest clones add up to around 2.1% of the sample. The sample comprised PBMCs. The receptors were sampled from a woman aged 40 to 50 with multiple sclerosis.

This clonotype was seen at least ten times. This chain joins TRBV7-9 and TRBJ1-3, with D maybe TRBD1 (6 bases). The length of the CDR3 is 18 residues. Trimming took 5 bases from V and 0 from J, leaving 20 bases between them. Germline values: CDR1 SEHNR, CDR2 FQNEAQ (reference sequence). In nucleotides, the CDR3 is TGTGCCAGCAGCCCCGGAATACGCGGACAGAACTCTGGAAACACCATATATTTT. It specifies CASSPGIRGQNSGNTIYF.

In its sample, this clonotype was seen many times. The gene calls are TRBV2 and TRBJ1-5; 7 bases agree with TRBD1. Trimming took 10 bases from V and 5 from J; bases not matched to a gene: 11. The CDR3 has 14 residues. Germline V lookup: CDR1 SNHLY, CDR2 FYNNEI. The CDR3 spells CANKGGGVYQPQHF. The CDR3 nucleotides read TGTGCCAATAAGGGAGGGGGCGTGTATCAGCCCCAGCATTTT.

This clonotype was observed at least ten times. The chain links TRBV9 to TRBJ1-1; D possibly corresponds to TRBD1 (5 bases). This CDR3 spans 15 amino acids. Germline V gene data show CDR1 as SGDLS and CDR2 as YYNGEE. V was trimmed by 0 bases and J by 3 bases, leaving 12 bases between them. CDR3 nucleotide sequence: TGTGCCAGCAGCGTAGGAGGGACCGGGGACACTGAAGCTTTCTTT. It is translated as CASSVGGTGDTEAFF.

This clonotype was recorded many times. The CDR3 nucleotides read TGCGCCAGCAGCCCGGGTCCCTCTGGGGCCAACGTCCTGACTTTC. Protein product: CASSPGPSGANVLTF. The chain couples TRBV5-1 to TRBJ2-6; no definite D call. CDR3 size: 15 residues. Trimming cost V 4 bases and J 0 bases, with 8 bases left between them. Per the germline V gene, CDR1 is SGHRS and CDR2 is YFSETQ.

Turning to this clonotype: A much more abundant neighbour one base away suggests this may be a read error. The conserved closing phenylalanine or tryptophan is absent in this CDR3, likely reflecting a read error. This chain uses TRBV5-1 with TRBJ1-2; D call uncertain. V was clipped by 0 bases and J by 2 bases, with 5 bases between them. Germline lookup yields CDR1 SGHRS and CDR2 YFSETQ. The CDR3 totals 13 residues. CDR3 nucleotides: TGCGCCAGCAGCTTGGAAGGGAACTATGGCTACACCGTC. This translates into CASSLEGNYGYTV.

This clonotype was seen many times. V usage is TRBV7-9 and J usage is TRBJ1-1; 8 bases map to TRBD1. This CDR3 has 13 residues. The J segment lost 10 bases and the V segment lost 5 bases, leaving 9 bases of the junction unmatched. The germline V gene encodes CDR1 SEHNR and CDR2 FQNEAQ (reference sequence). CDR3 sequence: CASSPGQGTGAFF. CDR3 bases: TGTGCCAGCAGCCCCGGACAGGGAACGGGAGCTTTCTTT.

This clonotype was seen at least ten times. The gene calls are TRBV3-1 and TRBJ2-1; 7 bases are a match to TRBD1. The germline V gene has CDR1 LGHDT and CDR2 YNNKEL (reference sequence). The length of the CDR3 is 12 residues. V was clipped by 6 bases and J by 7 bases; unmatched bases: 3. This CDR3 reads CASSMGQNEQFF. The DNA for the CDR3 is TGTGCCAGCAGTATGGGACAGAATGAGCAGTTCTTC.

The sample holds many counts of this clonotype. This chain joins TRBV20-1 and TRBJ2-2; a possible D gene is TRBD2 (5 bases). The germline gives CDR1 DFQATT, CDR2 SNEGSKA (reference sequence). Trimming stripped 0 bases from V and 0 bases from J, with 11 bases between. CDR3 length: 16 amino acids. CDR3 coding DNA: TGCAGTGCTAGAGATCTAGCACGGACGAACACCGGGGAGCTGTTTTTT. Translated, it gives CSARDLARTNTGELFF.

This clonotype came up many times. CDR3: CASSLAHTGELFF. In DNA, the CDR3 is TGCGCCAGCAGCTTAGCACACACCGGGGAGCTGTTTTTT. The chain employs TRBV5-1 and TRBJ2-2; D is ambiguous. The V and J ends lost 2 bases and 3 bases respectively, with 5 bases between them. The CDR3 is 13 residues long. Germline CDR1 SGHRS, CDR2 YFSETQ.

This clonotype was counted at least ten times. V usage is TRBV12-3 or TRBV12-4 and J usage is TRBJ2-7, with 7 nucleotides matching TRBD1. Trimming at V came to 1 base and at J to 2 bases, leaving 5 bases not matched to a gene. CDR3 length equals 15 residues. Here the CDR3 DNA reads TGTGCCAGCAGTTTAGAAGGCAGGGGGACCTACGAGCAGTACTTC. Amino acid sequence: CASSLEGRGTYEQYF.

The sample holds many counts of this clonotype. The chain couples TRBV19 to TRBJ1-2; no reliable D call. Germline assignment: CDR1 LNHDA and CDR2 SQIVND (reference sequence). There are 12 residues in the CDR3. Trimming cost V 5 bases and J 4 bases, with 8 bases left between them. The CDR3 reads CASSGGAYGYTF. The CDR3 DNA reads TGTGCCAGTAGTGGAGGTGCCTATGGCTACACCTTC.

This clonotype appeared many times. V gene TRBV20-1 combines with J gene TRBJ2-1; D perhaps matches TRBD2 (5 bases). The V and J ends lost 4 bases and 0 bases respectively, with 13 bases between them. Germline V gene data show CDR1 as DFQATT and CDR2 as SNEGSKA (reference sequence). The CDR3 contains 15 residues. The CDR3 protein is CSATHRGTSYNEQFF. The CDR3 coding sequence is TGCAGTGCTACTCACCGGGGAACCTCCTACAATGAGCAGTTCTTC.

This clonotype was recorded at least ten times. The CDR3 nucleotides are TGTGCCAGCTCACCACGCGTTTGGGCCACAGATACGCAGTATTTT. Encoded protein: CASSPRVWATDTQYF. The chain is built from TRBV18 and TRBJ2-3, with unresolved D. The germline CDR1 and CDR2 sequences are KGHSH and LQKENI. The CDR3 contains 15 residues. V lost 1 base and J 2 bases, leaving 10 bases between the germline ends.

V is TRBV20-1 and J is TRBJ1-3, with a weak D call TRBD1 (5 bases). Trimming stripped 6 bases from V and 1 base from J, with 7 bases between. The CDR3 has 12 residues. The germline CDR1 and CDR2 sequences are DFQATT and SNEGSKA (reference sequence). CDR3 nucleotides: TGCAGTGCGGGGGGGTCTGGAAACACCATATATTTT. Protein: CSAGGSGNTIYF.